This T cell receptor beta chain emerged from a study of blood T cell repertoires in COVID-19. Original processing methods: Scientists estimated how many nucleated cells there were by amplifying reference gene primers. Data came from immunoSEQ multiplex PCR; TCRdb stores just in-frame clones and leaves some out. V, J and clone size reflect that table, while D and trimming were determined from the DNA. The table has tens of thousands of clones, roughly 76% seen once. V was trimmed by 0 bases and J by 7 bases, leaving 20 bases between them. The CDR3 totals 18 residues. Germline assignment: CDR1 SGHRS and CDR2 YFSETQ.

The J gene is TRBJ1-6, the V gene TRBV5-1; D is unresolved. The sequenced material came from peripheral blood. The origin of this receptor is a woman of 80 years or more with active or convalescent COVID-19. CDR3 in amino acids: CASSLEGARVGPNSPLHF. In DNA form, the CDR3 reads TGCGCCAGCAGCTTGGAGGGCGCGAGGGTTGGCCCGAATTCACCCCTCCACTTT.